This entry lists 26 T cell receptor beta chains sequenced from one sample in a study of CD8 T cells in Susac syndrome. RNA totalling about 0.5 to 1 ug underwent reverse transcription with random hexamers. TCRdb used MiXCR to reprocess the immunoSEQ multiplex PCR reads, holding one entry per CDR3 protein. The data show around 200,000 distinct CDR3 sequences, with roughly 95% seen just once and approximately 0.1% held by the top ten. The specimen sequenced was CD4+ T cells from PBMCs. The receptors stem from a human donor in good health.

CDR3 nucleotide sequence: TGCAGTGCTAGAATTCCAGGGGGTGACACTGAAGCTTTCTTT. Protein sequence: CSARIPGGDTEAFF. The chain links TRBV20-1 to TRBJ1-1, with TRBD1 identical over 7 bases. CDR3 length: 14 amino acids. With 2 bases clipped from V and 3 bases from J, the junction kept 6 bases outside the gene matches. The germline CDR1 and CDR2 sequences are DFQATT and SNEGSKA (reference sequence).

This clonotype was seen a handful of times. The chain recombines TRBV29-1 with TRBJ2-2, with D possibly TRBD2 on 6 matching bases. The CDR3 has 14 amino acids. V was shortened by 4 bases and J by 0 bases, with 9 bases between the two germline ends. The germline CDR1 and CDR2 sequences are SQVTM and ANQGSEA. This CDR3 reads CSVVGGTNTGELFF. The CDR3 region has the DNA TGCAGCGTTGTCGGGGGTACGAACACCGGGGAGCTGTTTTTT.

CDR3 DNA: TGTGCCACCAGCAGAGATCTGCGGGGGGGGCATGAGCAGTTCTTC. This encodes CATSRDLRGGHEQFF. This sequence joins TRBV15 and TRBJ2-1, with TRBD2 matching over 9 bases. V dropped 0 bases and J dropped 8; count of bases not matched to a gene: 5. Germline-derived CDR1 and CDR2 are LNHNV and YYDKDF (reference sequence). The CDR3 runs to 15 residues.

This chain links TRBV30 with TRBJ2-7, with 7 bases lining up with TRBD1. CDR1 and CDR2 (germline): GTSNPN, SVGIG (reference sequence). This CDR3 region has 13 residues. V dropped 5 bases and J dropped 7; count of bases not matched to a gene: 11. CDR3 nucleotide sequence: TGTGCCTGGGACAGGACAGGTTCAGGGGAGCAGTACGTC. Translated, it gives CAWDRTGSGEQYV.

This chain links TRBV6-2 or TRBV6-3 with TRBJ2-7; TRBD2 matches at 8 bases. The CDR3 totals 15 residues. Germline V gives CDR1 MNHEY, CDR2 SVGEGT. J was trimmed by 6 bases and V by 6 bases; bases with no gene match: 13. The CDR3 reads CASSFTSGERGEQYF. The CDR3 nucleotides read TGTGCCAGCAGCTTTACTAGCGGAGAGCGGGGCGAGCAGTACTTC.

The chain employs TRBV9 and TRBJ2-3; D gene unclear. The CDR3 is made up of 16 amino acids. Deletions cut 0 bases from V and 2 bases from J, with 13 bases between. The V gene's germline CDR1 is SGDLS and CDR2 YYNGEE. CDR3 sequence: CASSVASAPYTDTQYF. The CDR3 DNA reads TGTGCCAGCAGCGTAGCTTCGGCACCCTACACAGATACGCAGTATTTT.

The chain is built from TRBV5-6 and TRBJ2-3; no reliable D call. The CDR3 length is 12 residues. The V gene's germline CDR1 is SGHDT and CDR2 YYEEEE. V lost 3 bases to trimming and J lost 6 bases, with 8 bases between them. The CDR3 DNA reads TGTGCCAGCAGCTGGGATTCGGATACGCAGTATTTT. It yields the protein CASSWDSDTQYF. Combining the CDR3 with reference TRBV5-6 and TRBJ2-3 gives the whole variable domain DAGVTQSPTHLIKTRGQQVTLRCSPKSGHDTVSWYQQALGQGPQFIFQYYEEEERQRGNFPDRFSGHQFPNYSSELNVNALLLGDSALYLCASSWDSDTQYFGPGTRLTVL.

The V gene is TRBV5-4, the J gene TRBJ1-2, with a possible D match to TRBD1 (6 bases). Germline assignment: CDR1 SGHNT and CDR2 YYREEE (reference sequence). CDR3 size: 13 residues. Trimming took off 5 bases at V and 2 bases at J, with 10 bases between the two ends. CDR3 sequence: CASSYTGNYGYTF. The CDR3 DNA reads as TGTGCCAGCAGTTATACAGGGAACTATGGCTACACCTTC. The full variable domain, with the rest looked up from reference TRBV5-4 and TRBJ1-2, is ETGVTQSPTHLIKTRGQQVTLRCSSQSGHNTVSWYQQALGQGPQFIFQYYREEENGRGNFPPRFSGLQFPNYSSELNVNALELDDSALYLCASSYTGNYGYTFGSGTRLTVV.

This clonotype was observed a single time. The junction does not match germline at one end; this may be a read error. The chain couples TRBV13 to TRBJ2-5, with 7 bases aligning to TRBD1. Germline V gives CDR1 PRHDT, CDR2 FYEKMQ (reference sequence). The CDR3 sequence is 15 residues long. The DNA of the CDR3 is TGTGCCAGCAGCCTAGGGACAGCCGGTATGGAGACCCAGTACTTC. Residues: CASSLGTAGMETQYF.

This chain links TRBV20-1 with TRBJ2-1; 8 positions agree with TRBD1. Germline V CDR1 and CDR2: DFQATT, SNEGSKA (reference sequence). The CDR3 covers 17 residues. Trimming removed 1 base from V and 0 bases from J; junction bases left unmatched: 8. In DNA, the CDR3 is TGCAGTGCTAGAGTTGCAGGGGGCTCTTTCTCCTACAATGAGCAGTTCTTC. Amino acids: CSARVAGGSFSYNEQFF.

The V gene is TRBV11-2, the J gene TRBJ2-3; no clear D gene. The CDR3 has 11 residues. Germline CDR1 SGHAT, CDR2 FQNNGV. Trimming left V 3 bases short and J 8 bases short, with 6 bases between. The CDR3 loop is CASSFETTQYF. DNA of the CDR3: TGTGCCAGCAGCTTCGAAACTACGCAGTATTTT.

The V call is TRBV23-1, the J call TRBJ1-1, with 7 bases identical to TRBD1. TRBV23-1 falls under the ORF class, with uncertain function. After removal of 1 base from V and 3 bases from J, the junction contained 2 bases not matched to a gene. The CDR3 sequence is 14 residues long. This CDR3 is CASSQYTGDTEAFF. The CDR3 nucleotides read TGCGCCAGCAGTCAATATACAGGGGACACTGAAGCTTTCTTT.

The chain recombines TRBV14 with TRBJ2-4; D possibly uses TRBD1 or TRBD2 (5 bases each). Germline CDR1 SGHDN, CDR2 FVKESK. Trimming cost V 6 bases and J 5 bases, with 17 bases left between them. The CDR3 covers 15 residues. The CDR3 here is CASRDGTAWENIQYF. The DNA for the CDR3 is TGTGCCAGCAGAGATGGGACCGCTTGGGAAAACATTCAGTACTTC.

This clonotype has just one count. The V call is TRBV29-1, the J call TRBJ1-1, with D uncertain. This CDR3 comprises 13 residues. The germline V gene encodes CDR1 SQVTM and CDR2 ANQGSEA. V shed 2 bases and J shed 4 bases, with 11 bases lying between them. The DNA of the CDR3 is TGCAGCGTTGAATACGGACCAATCACTGAAGCTTTCTTT. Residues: CSVEYGPITEAFF.

Here the CDR3 reads CASSRLDTQYF. The CDR3 DNA reads as TGTGCCAGCAGCCGCCTAGATACGCAGTATTTT. V usage is TRBV7-2 and J usage is TRBJ2-3; D remains ambiguous. With 5 bases removed from V and 5 bases from J, the gap between germline ends came to 5 bases. Germline assignment: CDR1 SGHTA and CDR2 FQGNSA. The CDR3 is 11 amino acids.

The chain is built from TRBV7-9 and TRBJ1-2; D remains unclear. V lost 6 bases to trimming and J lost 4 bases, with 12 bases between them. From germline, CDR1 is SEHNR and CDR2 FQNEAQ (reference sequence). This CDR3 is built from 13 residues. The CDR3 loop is CASSPPAGYGYTF. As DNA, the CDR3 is TGTGCCAGCAGTCCCCCCGCAGGCTATGGCTACACCTTC.

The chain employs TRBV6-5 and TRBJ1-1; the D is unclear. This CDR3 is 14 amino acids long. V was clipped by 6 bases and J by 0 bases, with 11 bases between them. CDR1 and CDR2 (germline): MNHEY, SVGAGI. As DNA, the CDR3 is TGTGCCAGCAGGATGACGGGGATGAACACTGAAGCTTTCTTT. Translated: CASRMTGMNTEAFF.

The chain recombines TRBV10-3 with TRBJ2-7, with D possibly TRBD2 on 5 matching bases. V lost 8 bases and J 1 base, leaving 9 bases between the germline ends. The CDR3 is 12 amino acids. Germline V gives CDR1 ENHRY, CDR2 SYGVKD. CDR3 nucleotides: TGTGCCATCTCTCGGACTTCCTACGAGCAGTACGTC. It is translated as CAISRTSYEQYV.

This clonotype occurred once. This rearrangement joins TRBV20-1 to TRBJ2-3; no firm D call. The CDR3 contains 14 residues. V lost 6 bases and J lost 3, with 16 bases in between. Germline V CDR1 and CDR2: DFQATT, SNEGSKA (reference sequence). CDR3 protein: CSAEAASVTDTQYF. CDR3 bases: TGCAGTGCCGAGGCGGCCAGTGTGACAGATACGCAGTATTTT.

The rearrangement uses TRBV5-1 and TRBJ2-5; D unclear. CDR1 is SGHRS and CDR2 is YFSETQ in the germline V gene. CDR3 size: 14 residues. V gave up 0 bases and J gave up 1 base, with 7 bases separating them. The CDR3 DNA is TGCGCCAGCAGCTTGGTTTCAGCCCAAGAGACCCAGTACTTC. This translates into CASSLVSAQETQYF.

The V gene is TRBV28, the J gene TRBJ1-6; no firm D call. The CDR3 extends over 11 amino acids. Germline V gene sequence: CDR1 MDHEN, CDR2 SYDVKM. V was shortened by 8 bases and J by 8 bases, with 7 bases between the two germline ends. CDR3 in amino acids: CASSSHSPLHF. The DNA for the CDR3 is TGTGCCAGCTCCTCTCATTCACCCCTCCACTTT.

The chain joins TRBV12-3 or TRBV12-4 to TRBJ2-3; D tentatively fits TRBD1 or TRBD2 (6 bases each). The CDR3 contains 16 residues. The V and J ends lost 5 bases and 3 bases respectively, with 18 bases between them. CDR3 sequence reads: CASSPEGGTGTDTQYF. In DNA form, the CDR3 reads TGTGCCAGCAGTCCGGAGGGGGGTACGGGGACAGATACGCAGTATTTT.

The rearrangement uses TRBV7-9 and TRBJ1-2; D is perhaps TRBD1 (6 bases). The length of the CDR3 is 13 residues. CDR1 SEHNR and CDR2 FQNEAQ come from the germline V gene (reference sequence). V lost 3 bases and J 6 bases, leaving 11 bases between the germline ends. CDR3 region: CASSFEGVNGYTF. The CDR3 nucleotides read TGTGCCAGCAGCTTCGAGGGGGTAAATGGCTACACCTTC.

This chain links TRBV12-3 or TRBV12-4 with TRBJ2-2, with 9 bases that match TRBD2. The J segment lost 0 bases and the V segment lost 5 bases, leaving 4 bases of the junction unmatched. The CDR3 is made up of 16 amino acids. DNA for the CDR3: TGTGCCAGCAGTAAGACTAGCGGATCGAACACCGGGGAGCTGTTTTTT. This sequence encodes CASSKTSGSNTGELFF.

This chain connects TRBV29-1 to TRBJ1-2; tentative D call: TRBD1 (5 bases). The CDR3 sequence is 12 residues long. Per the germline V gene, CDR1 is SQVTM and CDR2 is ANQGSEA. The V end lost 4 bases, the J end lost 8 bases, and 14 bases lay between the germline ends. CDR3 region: CSVGGGGGGYTF. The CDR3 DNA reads TGCAGCGTTGGAGGCGGGGGAGGAGGCTACACCTTC.

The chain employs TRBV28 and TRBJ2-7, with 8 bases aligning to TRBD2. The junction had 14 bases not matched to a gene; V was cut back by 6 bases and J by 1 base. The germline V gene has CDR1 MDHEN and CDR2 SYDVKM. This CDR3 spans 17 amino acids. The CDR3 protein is CASSSQGLAFSSYEQYV. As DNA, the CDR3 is TGTGCCAGCAGCTCACAAGGACTAGCATTTTCGTCCTACGAGCAGTACGTC.